Each of the 25 T cell receptor beta chains below was sequenced from the same sample in a study of CD8 T cells in Susac syndrome. Reverse transcription of roughly 0.5 to 1 ug RNA used random hexamers. Each CDR3 protein gets one entry after TCRdb re-called the immunoSEQ multiplex PCR reads with MiXCR. The repertoire consists of approximately 150,000 distinct CDR3 sequences, with around 95% occurring once and the leading ten covering just over 0.13%. Material for sequencing was CD4+ T cells from PBMCs. Receptors were obtained from a human donor in good health.

The chain combines TRBV2 with TRBJ1-5, with 9 nucleotides matching TRBD1. V shed 6 bases and J 2 bases; nucleotides not matched to a gene: 8. CDR3 length equals 16 residues. Per germline, CDR1 SNHLY and CDR2 FYNNEI. The CDR3 bases are TGTGCCAGCAGGGGACACAGGGGGCCGGGCAATCAGCCCCAGCATTTT. Its protein product is CASRGHRGPGNQPQHF.

The genes are TRBV12-3 or TRBV12-4 and TRBJ1-1; no reliable D call. The CDR3 is made up of 15 amino acids. V was pared by 2 bases and J by 0 bases, with 10 bases between. The CDR3 spells CASSLTLRVNTEAFF. DNA for the CDR3: TGTGCCAGCAGTTTAACCCTCAGAGTGAACACTGAAGCTTTCTTT.

J is TRBJ2-7 and V is TRBV29-1, with TRBD1 matching 9 bases. Germline-derived CDR1 and CDR2 are SQVTM and ANQGSEA. The junction had 5 bases not matched to a gene; V was cut back by 6 bases and J by 2 bases. The CDR3 covers 13 residues. The CDR3: CSVRQGGAYEQYF. CDR3 sequence (DNA): TGCAGCGTCCGACAGGGGGGGGCCTACGAGCAGTACTTC.

The chain uses TRBV15 and TRBJ2-4; D is perhaps TRBD1 or TRBD2 (5 bases each). The CDR3 spans 15 residues. V dropped 0 bases and J dropped 7 bases, with 13 bases sitting between them. The germline CDR1 and CDR2 sequences are LNHNV and YYDKDF (reference sequence). CDR3 nucleotides: TGTGCCACCAGCAGAGATCTGGACTGGGGCAACATTCAGTACTTC. Translating gives CATSRDLDWGNIQYF.

CDR3 residues: CASSQTSPYEQYF. For the CDR3, the DNA is TGCGCCAGCAGCCAGACTAGCCCCTACGAGCAGTACTTC. The genes are TRBV5-1 and TRBJ2-7; 7 nucleotides line up with TRBD2. The V gene end was trimmed by 4 bases and the J gene end by 2 bases; junction bases not matched to a gene: 3. The CDR3 has 13 residues. In germline, CDR1 is SGHRS, CDR2 YFSETQ.

This clonotype was counted only a few times. The rearrangement links TRBV14 to TRBJ2-2; no firm D call. The CDR3 contains 12 residues. CDR1 is SGHDN and CDR2 is FVKESK in the germline V gene. V was trimmed by 10 bases and J by 1 base, leaving 7 bases between them. CDR3 amino acids: CATGRNTGELFF. CDR3 DNA sequence: TGTGCCACCGGTCGGAACACCGGGGAGCTGTTTTTT. The full variable domain, rest sourced from reference TRBV14 and TRBJ2-2, is EAGVTQFPSHSVIEKGQTVTLRCDPISGHDNLYWYRRVMGKEIKFLLHFVKESKQDESGMPNNRFLAERTGGTYSTLKVQPAELEDSGVYFCATGRNTGELFFGEGSRLTVL.

This chain connects TRBV5-1 to TRBJ2-5; tentative D call: TRBD1 (5 bases). The CDR3 covers 12 residues. The germline V gene encodes CDR1 SGHRS and CDR2 YFSETQ. V lost 6 bases and J 0 bases, leaving 6 bases between the germline ends. CDR3 in amino acids: CASKDNQETQYF. CDR3 sequence (DNA): TGCGCCAGCAAGGACAACCAAGAGACCCAGTACTTC.

The CDR3 bases are TGCAGCGCGCCGGGACAGGGATTTTATGGTGAAGCTTTCTTT. It yields the protein CSAPGQGFYGEAFF. The V call is TRBV29-1, the J call TRBJ1-1, with 9 bases fitting TRBD1. The CDR3 spans 14 residues. The junction had 13 bases not matched to a gene; V was cut back by 7 bases and J by 7 bases. Germline V lookup: CDR1 SQVTM, CDR2 ANQGSEA.

The chain links TRBV5-1 to TRBJ1-1; D gene uncertain. V was cut by 0 bases and J by 0 bases, with 9 bases left in between. The CDR3 is 15 residues long. Per germline, CDR1 SGHRS and CDR2 YFSETQ. CDR3 loop: CASSLGVRVNTEAFF. The CDR3 region has the DNA TGCGCCAGCAGCTTGGGGGTTAGGGTGAACACTGAAGCTTTCTTT.

CDR3 region: CAWSRGDYGYTF. CDR3 coding DNA: TGTGCCTGGAGTAGGGGAGACTATGGCTACACCTTC. The genes are TRBV30 and TRBJ1-2; D perhaps matches TRBD1 (5 bases). The V gene lost 2 bases and the J gene lost 3 bases, with 7 bases spanning the gap. The CDR3 sequence is 12 residues long. CDR1 and CDR2 from the germline V gene are GTSNPN and SVGIG (reference sequence). Full variable domain (remainder filled in from reference TRBV30 and TRBJ1-2): SQTIHQWPATLVQPVGSPLSLECTVEGTSNPNLYWYRQAAGRGLQLLFYSVGIGQISSEVPQNLSASRPQDRQFILSSKKLLLSDSGFYLCAWSRGDYGYTFGSGTRLTVV.

This rearrangement joins TRBV20-1 to TRBJ2-7; 13 bases are a match to TRBD2. Germline V gives CDR1 DFQATT, CDR2 SNEGSKA (reference sequence). The CDR3 is 14 residues long. The ends lost 1 base at V and 3 bases at J; junction bases unmatched: 0. The CDR3 DNA reads TGCAGTGCTAGAGGGACTAGCGGGGGCTACGAGCAGTACTTC. It codes for CSARGTSGGYEQYF.

This sequence joins TRBV20-1 and TRBJ2-3, with 10 bases that match TRBD2. Germline V gene sequence: CDR1 DFQATT, CDR2 SNEGSKA (reference sequence). The ends lost 6 bases at V and 1 base at J; junction bases unmatched: 13. The CDR3 contains 17 residues. The CDR3: CSAILGPGLAGTDTQYF. DNA for the CDR3: TGCAGTGCCATCTTGGGGCCTGGACTAGCGGGCACAGATACGCAGTATTTT.

The chain uses TRBV7-9 and TRBJ2-7; D gene uncertain. The CDR3 loop spans 12 amino acids. Germline V gene lookup returns CDR1 SEHNR and CDR2 FQNEAQ (reference sequence). Trimming took 4 bases from V and 6 from J, leaving 10 bases between them. This chain's CDR3 is CASSSSLFEQYF. The CDR3 DNA reads TGTGCCAGCAGCTCTTCCCTATTCGAGCAGTACTTC.

This chain uses TRBV6-1 with TRBJ1-5; tentative D call: TRBD1 (5 bases). This CDR3 contains 14 residues. Trimming took 4 bases from V and 0 from J, leaving 7 bases between them. The germline CDR1 and CDR2 sequences are MNHNS and SASEGT. CDR3 nucleotide sequence: TGTGCCAGCAGTGGAGGGGTTAGCAATCAGCCCCAGCATTTT. Translation gives CASSGGVSNQPQHF.

J is TRBJ1-2 and V is TRBV7-8, with a tentative D call TRBD1 (5 bases). CDR3 length equals 15 residues. Germline V gene data show CDR1 as SGHVS and CDR2 as FQNEAQ. The V end lost 1 base, the J end lost 3 bases, and 12 bases lay between the germline ends. The DNA for the CDR3 is TGTGCCAGCAGCTTAGGTGGCAGGGAGGACTATGGCTACACCTTC. Its translation: CASSLGGREDYGYTF.

V usage is TRBV6-2 or TRBV6-3 and J usage is TRBJ2-3, with 7 bases matching TRBD1. The CDR3 has 12 residues. Losses at the gene ends were 5 bases for V and 10 bases for J; bases not matched to a gene: 6. CDR1 and CDR2 (germline): MNHEY, SVGEGT. The CDR3 is CASSTRTGSQYF. The CDR3 DNA is TGTGCCAGCAGTACCCGGACAGGATCGCAGTATTTT.

CDR3 nucleotide sequence: TGTGCCAGCAGCTCAGCGGGGGAAGGGGAGACCCAGTACTTC. Protein: CASSSAGEGETQYF. The V call is TRBV6-1, the J call TRBJ2-5; 8 positions match TRBD2. The trim removed 6 bases at V and 5 bases at J, leaving 8 bases unmatched. CDR1 and CDR2 (germline): MNHNS, SASEGT. The CDR3 is made up of 14 amino acids.

The rearrangement links TRBV18 to TRBJ2-5; D unclear. Trimming shortened V by 3 bases and J by 5 bases, and 13 bases separated the two germline ends. The germline CDR1 and CDR2 sequences are KGHSH and LQKENI. There are 14 residues in the CDR3. The CDR3 DNA follows: TGTGCCAGCTCACCGACTGGACCTCAGGAGACCCAGTACTTC. Protein product: CASSPTGPQETQYF.

This clonotype has just one count. This chain uses TRBV29-1 with TRBJ2-2; a weak D match, TRBD2 (6 bases). The CDR3 is 12 residues long. In germline, CDR1 is SQVTM, CDR2 ANQGSEA. CDR3 sequence (DNA): TGCACCGGACTACTCAACACCGGGGAGCTGTTTTTT. Its translation is CTGLLNTGELFF.

The gene calls are TRBV4-1 and TRBJ2-5; D is perhaps TRBD1 (6 bases). This CDR3 is built from 15 residues. Germline assignment: CDR1 MGHRA and CDR2 YSYEKL. The V and J ends lost 2 bases and 0 bases respectively, with 10 bases between them. The CDR3 region is CASSQRDTDQETQYF. CDR3 in DNA: TGCGCCAGCAGCCAACGGGACACCGACCAAGAGACCCAGTACTTC.

The chain employs TRBV18 and TRBJ1-2; no firm D call. The V gene lost 0 bases and the J gene lost 4 bases, with 6 bases spanning the gap. From germline, CDR1 is KGHSH and CDR2 LQKENI. The CDR3 spans 13 residues. The DNA for the CDR3 is TGTGCCAGCTCACCACCCCCCAGCTATGGCTACACCTTC. It specifies CASSPPPSYGYTF. Together with reference TRBV18 and TRBJ1-2, the CDR3 gives the full variable domain: NAGVMQNPRHLVRRRGQEARLRCSPMKGHSHVYWYRQLPEEGLKFMVYLQKENIIDESGMPKERFSAEFPKEGPSILRIQQVVRGDSAAYFCASSPPPSYGYTFGSGTRLTVV.

The V call is TRBV6-5, the J call TRBJ1-6; 9 bases are shared with TRBD1. CDR3 length: 15 residues. V was clipped by 1 base and J by 10 bases; unmatched bases: 5. Germline V lookup: CDR1 MNHEY, CDR2 SVGAGI. The CDR3 DNA reads as TGTGCCAGCAGTTACTTGGGACAGGGCGGATCACCCCTCCACTTT. The encoded protein is CASSYLGQGGSPLHF.

The gene calls are TRBV5-4 and TRBJ1-6; the D gene is possibly TRBD1 (5 bases). V was shortened by 0 bases and J by 0 bases, with 7 bases between the two germline ends. CDR1 is SGHNT and CDR2 is YYREEE in the germline V gene (reference sequence). CDR3 length: 16 residues. The CDR3 is CASSLDGGSYNSPLHF. CDR3 in DNA: TGTGCCAGCAGCTTGGATGGGGGCTCCTATAATTCACCCCTCCACTTT.

The V and J genes are TRBV20-1 and TRBJ1-6; no clear D gene. The CDR3 loop spans 13 amino acids. Germline CDR1 and CDR2: DFQATT and SNEGSKA (reference sequence). The germline V and J ends were trimmed by 6 bases and 6 bases, with 12 bases remaining between them. CDR3 loop: CSAVRESNSPLHF. As DNA, the CDR3 is TGCAGTGCGGTTCGCGAGAGTAATTCACCCCTCCACTTT.

The V and J genes are TRBV29-1 and TRBJ2-3, with 10 bases identical to TRBD2. The CDR3 spans 14 residues. Germline V CDR1 and CDR2: SQVTM, ANQGSEA. J gave up 2 bases and V 8 bases, and 7 bases lay outside the gene matches. The CDR3 here is CSLQRGGNTDTQYF. As DNA, the CDR3 is TGCAGCCTCCAGCGGGGGGGTAACACAGATACGCAGTATTTT.